The next 12 T cell receptor beta chains were all read from a single sample in a study of CD8+ T cells in alopecia areata. Reverse transcribed after extraction, RNA yielded cDNA as the sequencing template. Some clones are missing from TCRdb's copy, which holds only in-frame ones; the method was immunoSEQ multiplex PCR. The sample comprises 200,000 or so clones, roughly 64% of which are singletons, and about 5.5% rests with the top ten. Described treatment: oral pan-JAK inhibitor, 5-10 mg twice daily. The sequenced sample was CD4+ T cells sorted from blood, obtained at week 24, from a patient treated with tofacitinib. All receptors derive from a human donor with alopecia areata.

J is TRBJ1-5 and V is TRBV6-5, with D hard to call. This CDR3 spans 13 amino acids. Per the germline V gene, CDR1 is MNHEY and CDR2 is SVGAGI. Trimming left V 7 bases short and J 6 bases short, with 13 bases between. CDR3 sequence: CASTTVFGQPQHF. In DNA form, the CDR3 reads TGTGCCAGCACAACAGTCTTCGGTCAGCCCCAGCATTTT.

This sequence joins TRBV7-3 and TRBJ2-5; a weak D match, TRBD2 (5 bases). V was cut by 0 bases and J by 5 bases, with 13 bases left in between. The CDR3 length is 15 residues. Germline CDR1 and CDR2: SGHTA and FQGTGA. The CDR3 coding sequence is TGTGCCAGCAGCTTAACTCGGGAAGTGGGCGAGACCCAGTACTTC. Encoded protein: CASSLTREVGETQYF.

The chain recombines TRBV27 with TRBJ1-3, with D uncertain. The length of the CDR3 is 14 residues. In germline, CDR1 is MNHEY, CDR2 SMNVEV (reference sequence). The V and J ends lost 5 bases and 2 bases respectively, with 10 bases between them. This CDR3 reads CASSPLSTGNTIYF. The CDR3 DNA reads TGTGCCAGCAGTCCCCTTTCCACTGGAAACACCATATATTTT.

The rearrangement uses TRBV29-1 and TRBJ1-1, with a weak D call TRBD1 (5 bases). The CDR3 extends over 13 amino acids. Germline V CDR1 and CDR2: SQVTM, ANQGSEA. V was shortened by 7 bases and J by 6 bases, with 18 bases between the two germline ends. The CDR3 loop is CSARGTPAPEAFF. The DNA for the CDR3 is TGCAGCGCCCGGGGCACCCCAGCTCCTGAAGCTTTCTTT.

V is TRBV30 and J is TRBJ1-2; D is perhaps TRBD1 (6 bases). V was trimmed by 1 base and J by 7 bases, leaving 13 bases between them. The CDR3 sequence is 13 residues long. Germline CDR1 and CDR2: GTSNPN and SVGIG (reference sequence). CDR3 DNA sequence: TGTGCCTGGAGTGCCACGACACAGGGTGGCTACACCTTC. It translates to CAWSATTQGGYTF.

The V and J genes are TRBV4-3 and TRBJ1-4, with D maybe TRBD1 (6 bases). Germline values: CDR1 LGHNA, CDR2 YSLEER. V dropped 4 bases and J dropped 11 bases, with 11 bases sitting between them. The CDR3 is 12 amino acids. CDR3 DNA sequence: TGCGCCAGCAGCCGCCAGGGGACGAAACTGTTTTTT. This encodes CASSRQGTKLFF.

The sample holds one count of this clone. The chain employs TRBV28 and TRBJ1-2, with 7 bases identical to TRBD1. Germline CDR1 reads MDHEN; CDR2 reads SYDVKM. The ends lost 7 bases at V and 2 bases at J; junction bases unmatched: 7. This CDR3 is built from 14 residues. CDR3 sequence (DNA): TGTGCCAGCACCGGACTGACAGGGAACTATGGCTACACCTTC. Its translation is CASTGLTGNYGYTF.

CDR3 sequence (DNA): TGTGCCAGCAGTCATCGTTTTGAAGCTTTCTTT. Encoded protein: CASSHRFEAFF. The rearrangement uses TRBV28 and TRBJ1-1; D unclear. Germline V lookup: CDR1 MDHEN, CDR2 SYDVKM. CDR3 length: 11 residues. Between the trimmed V and J ends, which lost 5 bases and 7 bases, there was a span of 8 bases. The full variable domain, rest sourced from reference TRBV28 and TRBJ1-1, is DVKVTQSSRYLVKRTGEKVFLECVQDMDHENMFWYRQDPGLGLRLIYFSYDVKMKEKGDIPEGYSVSREKKERFSLILESASTNQTSMYLCASSHRFEAFFGQGTRLTVV.

This clone was counted a few times. This chain joins TRBV9 and TRBJ2-1; TRBD2 agrees at 8 bases. This CDR3 region has 13 residues. Germline V gives CDR1 SGDLS, CDR2 YYNGEE. With 0 bases clipped from V and 8 bases from J, the junction kept 1 base outside the gene matches. The CDR3 region is CASSVALADEQFF. As DNA, the CDR3 is TGTGCCAGCAGCGTAGCACTAGCGGATGAGCAGTTCTTC.

The chain recombines TRBV27 with TRBJ1-2; D gene uncertain. The CDR3 is 16 amino acids. Germline V CDR1 and CDR2: MNHEY, SMNVEV (reference sequence). V shed 5 bases and J shed 0 bases, with 16 bases lying between them. CDR3 region: CASSPGKGLPNYGYTF. The CDR3 bases are TGTGCCAGCAGTCCGGGGAAGGGCTTGCCTAACTATGGCTACACCTTC.

V usage is TRBV18 and J usage is TRBJ1-2, with D possibly being TRBD1 (6 bases). CDR3 length: 16 amino acids. The V end lost 0 bases, the J end lost 4 bases, and 15 bases lay between the germline ends. Germline V gene data show CDR1 as KGHSH and CDR2 as LQKENI. The CDR3 nucleotides are TGTGCCAGCTCACCACCGAGTGTGGGGGGCAGCTATGGCTACACCTTC. Protein product: CASSPPSVGGSYGYTF.

This chain uses TRBV19 with TRBJ1-5; D gene uncertain. The CDR3 consists of 16 residues. The V end lost 6 bases, the J end lost 7 bases, and 22 bases lay between the germline ends. From germline, CDR1 is LNHDA and CDR2 SQIVND (reference sequence). The CDR3 DNA sequence: TGTGCCAGTAGCCAAACCGGGTCCCCGGTGGGACAGCCCCAGCATTTT. Its translation: CASSQTGSPVGQPQHF.